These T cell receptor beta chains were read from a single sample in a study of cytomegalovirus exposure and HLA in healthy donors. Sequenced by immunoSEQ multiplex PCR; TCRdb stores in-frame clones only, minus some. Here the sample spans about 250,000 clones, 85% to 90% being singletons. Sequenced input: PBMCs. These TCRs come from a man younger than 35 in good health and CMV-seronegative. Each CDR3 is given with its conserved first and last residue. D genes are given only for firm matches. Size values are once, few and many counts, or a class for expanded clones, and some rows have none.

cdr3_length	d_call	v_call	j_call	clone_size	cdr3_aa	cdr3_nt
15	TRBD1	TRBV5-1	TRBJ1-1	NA	CASSLSPGGGTEAFF	TGCGCCAGCAGCTTGTCGCCAGGGGGAGGCACTGAAGCTTTCTTT
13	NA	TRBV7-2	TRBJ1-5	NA	CASSSGHNQPQHF	TGTGCCAGCAGCTCGGGACACAATCAGCCCCAGCATTTT
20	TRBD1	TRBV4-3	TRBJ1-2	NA	CASSQLLRVGQGVGPYGYTF	TGCGCCAGCAGCCAATTGCTACGGGTGGGACAGGGGGTTGGTCCCTATGGCTACACCTTC
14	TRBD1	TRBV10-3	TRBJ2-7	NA	CAISGQGGTYEQYF	TGTGCCATCAGTGGACAGGGGGGCACCTACGAGCAGTACTTC
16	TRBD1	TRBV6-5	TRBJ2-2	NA	CASSYRTGDSGGELFF	TGTGCCAGCAGTTACCGGACAGGGGATTCTGGCGGGGAGCTGTTTTTT
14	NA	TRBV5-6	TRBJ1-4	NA	CASSLVGSGEKLFF	TGTGCCAGCAGCTTAGTGGGGAGCGGTGAAAAACTGTTTTTT
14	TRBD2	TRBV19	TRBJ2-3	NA	CASSQREGGDTQYF	TGTGCCAGTAGTCAACGGGAGGGCGGAGATACGCAGTATTTT
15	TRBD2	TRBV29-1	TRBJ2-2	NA	CSALSGGRYTGELFF	TGCAGCGCCCTCAGCGGGGGGCGTTACACCGGGGAGCTGTTTTTT
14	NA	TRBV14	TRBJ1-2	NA	CASSHVTTAYGYTF	TGTGCCAGCAGCCACGTAACGACAGCGTATGGCTACACCTTC
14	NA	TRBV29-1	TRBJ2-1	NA	CSVERGGSINEQFF	TGCAGCGTTGAAAGGGGGGGGAGTATCAATGAGCAGTTCTTC
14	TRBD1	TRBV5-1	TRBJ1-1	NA	CASSATGKWAEAFF	TGCGCCAGCAGCGCGACAGGGAAGTGGGCTGAAGCTTTCTTT
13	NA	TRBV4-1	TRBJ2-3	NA	CASSRGGTDTQYF	TGCGCCAGCAGCCGCGGGGGCACAGATACGCAGTATTTT
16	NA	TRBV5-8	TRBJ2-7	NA	CASSSATGPQAYEQYF	TGTGCCAGCAGCTCGGCTACAGGGCCCCAGGCCTACGAGCAGTACTTC
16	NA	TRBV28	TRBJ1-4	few	CASRGNRRASNEKLFF	TGTGCCAGCAGGGGTAATCGGAGGGCATCTAATGAAAAACTGTTTTTT
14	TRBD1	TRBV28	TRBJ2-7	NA	CASSYRQGGYEQYF	TGTGCCAGCAGTTACAGACAGGGGGGGTACGAGCAGTACTTC
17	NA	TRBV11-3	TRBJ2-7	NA	CASSLEGQKPFYVGQYF	TGTGCCAGCAGCTTAGAAGGACAGAAACCATTCTACGTCGGGCAGTACTTC
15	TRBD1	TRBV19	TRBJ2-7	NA	CASSIRQGWKYEQYF	TGTGCCAGTAGTATACGACAGGGTTGGAAGTACGAGCAGTACTTC
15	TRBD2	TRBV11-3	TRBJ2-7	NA	CASSPGTSGGNEQYF	TGTGCCAGCAGCCCTGGGACTAGCGGGGGGAACGAGCAGTACTTC
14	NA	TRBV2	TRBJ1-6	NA	CASSGTGNNSPLHF	TGTGCCAGCAGTGGCACAGGGAATAATTCACCCCTCCACTTT